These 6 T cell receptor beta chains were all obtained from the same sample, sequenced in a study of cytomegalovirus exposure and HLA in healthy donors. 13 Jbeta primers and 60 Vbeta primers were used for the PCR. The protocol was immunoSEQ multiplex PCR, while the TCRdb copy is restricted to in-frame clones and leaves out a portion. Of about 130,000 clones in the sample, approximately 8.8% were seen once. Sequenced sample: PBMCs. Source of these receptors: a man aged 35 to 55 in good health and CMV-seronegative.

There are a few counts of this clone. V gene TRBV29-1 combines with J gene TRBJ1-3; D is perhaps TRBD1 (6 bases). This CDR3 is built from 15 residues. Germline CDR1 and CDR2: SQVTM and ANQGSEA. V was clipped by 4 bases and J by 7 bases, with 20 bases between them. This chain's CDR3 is CSVVLRGTARNTIYF. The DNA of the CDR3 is TGCAGCGTTGTCCTTAGGGGGACGGCCCGTAACACCATATATTTT.

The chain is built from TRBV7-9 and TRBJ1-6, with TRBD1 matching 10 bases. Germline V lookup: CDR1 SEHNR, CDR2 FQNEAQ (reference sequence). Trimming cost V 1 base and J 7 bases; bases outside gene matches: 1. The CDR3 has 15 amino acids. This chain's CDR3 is CASSLGDRGNSPLHF. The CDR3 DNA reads TGTGCCAGCAGCTTAGGGGACAGGGGAAATTCACCCCTCCACTTT.

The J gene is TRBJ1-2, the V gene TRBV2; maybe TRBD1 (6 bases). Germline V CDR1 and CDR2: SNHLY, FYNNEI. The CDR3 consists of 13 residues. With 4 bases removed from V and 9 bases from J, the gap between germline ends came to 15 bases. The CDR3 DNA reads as TGTGCCAGCAGTGCCCGGGACAAGTCTAGCTACACCTTC. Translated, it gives CASSARDKSSYTF.

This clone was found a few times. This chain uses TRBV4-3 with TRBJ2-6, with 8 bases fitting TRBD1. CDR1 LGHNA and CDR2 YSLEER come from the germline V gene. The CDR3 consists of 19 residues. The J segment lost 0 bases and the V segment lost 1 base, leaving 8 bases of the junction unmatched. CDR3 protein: CASSQAPGQAFSGANVLTF. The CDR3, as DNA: TGCGCCAGCAGCCAAGCGCCGGGACAGGCCTTCTCTGGGGCCAACGTCCTGACTTTC.

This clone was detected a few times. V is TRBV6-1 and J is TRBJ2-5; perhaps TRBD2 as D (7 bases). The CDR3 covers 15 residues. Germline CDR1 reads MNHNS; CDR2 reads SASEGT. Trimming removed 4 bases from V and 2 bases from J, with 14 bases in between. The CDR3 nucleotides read TGTGCCAGCAGTGTCATAGGGGGGGTGCAAGAGACCCAGTACTTC. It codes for CASSVIGGVQETQYF.

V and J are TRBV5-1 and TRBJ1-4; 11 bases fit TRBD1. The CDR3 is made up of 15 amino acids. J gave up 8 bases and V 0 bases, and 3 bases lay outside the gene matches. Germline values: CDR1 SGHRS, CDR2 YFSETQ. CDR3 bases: TGCGCCAGCAGCTTGGACGGGACAGGGGGGGAAAAACTGTTTTTT. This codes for CASSLDGTGGEKLFF.